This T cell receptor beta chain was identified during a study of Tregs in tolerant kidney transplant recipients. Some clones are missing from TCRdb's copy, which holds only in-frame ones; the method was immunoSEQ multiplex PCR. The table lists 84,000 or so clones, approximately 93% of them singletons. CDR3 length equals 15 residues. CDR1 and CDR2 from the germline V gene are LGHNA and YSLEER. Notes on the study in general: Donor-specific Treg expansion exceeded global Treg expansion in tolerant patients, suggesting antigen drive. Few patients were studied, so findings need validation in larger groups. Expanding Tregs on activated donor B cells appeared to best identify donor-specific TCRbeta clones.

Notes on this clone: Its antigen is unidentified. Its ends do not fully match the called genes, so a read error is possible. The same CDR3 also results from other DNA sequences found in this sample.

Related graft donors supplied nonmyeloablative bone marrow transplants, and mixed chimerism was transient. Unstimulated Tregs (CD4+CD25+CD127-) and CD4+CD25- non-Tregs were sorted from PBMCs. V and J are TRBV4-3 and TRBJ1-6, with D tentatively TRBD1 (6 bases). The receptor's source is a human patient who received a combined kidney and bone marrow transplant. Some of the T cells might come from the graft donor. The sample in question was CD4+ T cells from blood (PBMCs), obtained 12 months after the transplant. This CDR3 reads CASSQGNRVNSPLHF. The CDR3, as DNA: TGCGCCAGCAGCCAGGGTAACAGGGTGAATTCCCCCCTCCACTTT.